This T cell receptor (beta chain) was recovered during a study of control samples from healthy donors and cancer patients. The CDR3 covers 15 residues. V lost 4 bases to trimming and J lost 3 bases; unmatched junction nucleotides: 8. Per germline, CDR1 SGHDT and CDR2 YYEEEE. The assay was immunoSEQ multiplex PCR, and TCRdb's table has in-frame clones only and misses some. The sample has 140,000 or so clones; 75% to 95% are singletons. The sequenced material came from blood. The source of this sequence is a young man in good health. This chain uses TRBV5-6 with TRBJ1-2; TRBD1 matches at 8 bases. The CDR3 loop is CASSTNRQGYYGYTF. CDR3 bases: TGTGCCAGCAGCACAAACCGACAGGGGTACTATGGCTACACCTTC.